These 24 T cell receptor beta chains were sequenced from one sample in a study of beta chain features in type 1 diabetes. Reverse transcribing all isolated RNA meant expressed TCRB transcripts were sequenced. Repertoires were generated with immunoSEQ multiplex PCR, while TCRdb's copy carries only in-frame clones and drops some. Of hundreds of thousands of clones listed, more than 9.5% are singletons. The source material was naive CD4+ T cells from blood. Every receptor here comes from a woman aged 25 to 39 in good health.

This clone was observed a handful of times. In DNA form, the CDR3 reads TGTGCCAGCAGTTTCCAGGGGGGTACCAAAAACATTCAGTACTTC. Encoded protein: CASSFQGGTKNIQYF. The rearrangement joins TRBV28 to TRBJ2-4, with D possibly matching TRBD1 (7 bases). Germline CDR1 MDHEN, CDR2 SYDVKM. This CDR3 has 15 amino acids. Trimming pared 3 bases from V and 2 bases from J, leaving 11 bases between. Filled out from reference TRBV28 and TRBJ2-4, the complete variable domain reads DVKVTQSSRYLVKRTGEKVFLECVQDMDHENMFWYRQDPGLGLRLIYFSYDVKMKEKGDIPEGYSVSREKKERFSLILESASTNQTSMYLCASSFQGGTKNIQYFGAGTRLSVL.

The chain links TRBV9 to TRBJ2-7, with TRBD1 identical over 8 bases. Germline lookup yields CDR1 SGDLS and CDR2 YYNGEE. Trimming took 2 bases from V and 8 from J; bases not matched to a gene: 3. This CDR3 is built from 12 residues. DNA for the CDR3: TGTGCCAGCAGCGTCGACAGGGGACAGCAGTACTTC. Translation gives CASSVDRGQQYF. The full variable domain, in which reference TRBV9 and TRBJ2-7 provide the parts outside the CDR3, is DSGVTQTPKHLITATGQRVTLRCSPRSGDLSVYWYQQSLDQGLQFLIQYYNGEERAKGNILERFSAQQFPDLHSELNLSSLELGDSALYFCASSVDRGQQYFGPGTRLTVT.

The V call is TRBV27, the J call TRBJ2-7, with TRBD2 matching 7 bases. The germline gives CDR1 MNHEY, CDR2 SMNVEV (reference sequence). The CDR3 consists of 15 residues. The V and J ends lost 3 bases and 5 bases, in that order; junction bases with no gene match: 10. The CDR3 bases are TGTGCCAGCAGTTTTTTGAGCGGGAAATGGGACGAGCAGTACTTC. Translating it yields CASSFLSGKWDEQYF.

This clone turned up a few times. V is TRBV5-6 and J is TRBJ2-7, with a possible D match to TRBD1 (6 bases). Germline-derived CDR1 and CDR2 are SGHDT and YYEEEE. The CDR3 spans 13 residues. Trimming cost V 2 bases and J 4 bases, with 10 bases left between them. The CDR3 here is CASSFGQHYEQYF. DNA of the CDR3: TGTGCCAGCAGCTTCGGACAGCATTACGAGCAGTACTTC. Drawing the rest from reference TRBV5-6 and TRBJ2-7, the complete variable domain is DAGVTQSPTHLIKTRGQQVTLRCSPKSGHDTVSWYQQALGQGPQFIFQYYEEEERQRGNFPDRFSGHQFPNYSSELNVNALLLGDSALYLCASSFGQHYEQYFGPGTRLTVT.

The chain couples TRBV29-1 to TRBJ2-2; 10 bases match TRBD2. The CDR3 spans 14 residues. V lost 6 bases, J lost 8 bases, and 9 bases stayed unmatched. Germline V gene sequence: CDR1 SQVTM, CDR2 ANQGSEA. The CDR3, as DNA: TGCAGCGTCACTCTAGCGGGGGCGTTAGGGGAGCTGTTTTTT. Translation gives CSVTLAGALGELFF.

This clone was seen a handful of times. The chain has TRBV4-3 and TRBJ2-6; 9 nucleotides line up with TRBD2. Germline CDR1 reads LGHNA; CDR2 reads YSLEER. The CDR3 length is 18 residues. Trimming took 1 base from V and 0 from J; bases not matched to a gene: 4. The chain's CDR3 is CASSQVTSGSSGANVLTF. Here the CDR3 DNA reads TGCGCCAGCAGCCAAGTGACTAGCGGAAGCTCTGGGGCCAACGTCCTGACTTTC.

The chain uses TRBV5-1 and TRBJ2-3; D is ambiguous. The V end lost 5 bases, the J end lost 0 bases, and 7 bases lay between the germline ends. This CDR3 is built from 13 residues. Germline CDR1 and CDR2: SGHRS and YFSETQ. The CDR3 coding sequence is TGCGCCAGCAGTGCCACTAGCACAGATACGCAGTATTTT. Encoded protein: CASSATSTDTQYF.

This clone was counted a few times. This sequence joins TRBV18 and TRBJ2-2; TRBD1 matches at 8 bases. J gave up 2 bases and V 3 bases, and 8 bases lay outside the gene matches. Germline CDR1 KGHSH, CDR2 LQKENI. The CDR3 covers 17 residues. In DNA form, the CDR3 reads TGTGCCAGCTCACCGATGACCGGGACAGGAAACACCGGGGAGCTGTTTTTT. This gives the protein CASSPMTGTGNTGELFF.

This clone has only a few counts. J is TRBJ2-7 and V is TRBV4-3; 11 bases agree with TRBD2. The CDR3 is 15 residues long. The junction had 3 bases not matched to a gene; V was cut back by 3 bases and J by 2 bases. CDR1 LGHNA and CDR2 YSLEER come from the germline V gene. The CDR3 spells CASSQVAGGPYEQYF. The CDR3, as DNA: TGCGCCAGCAGCCAGGTAGCGGGAGGGCCCTACGAGCAGTACTTC.

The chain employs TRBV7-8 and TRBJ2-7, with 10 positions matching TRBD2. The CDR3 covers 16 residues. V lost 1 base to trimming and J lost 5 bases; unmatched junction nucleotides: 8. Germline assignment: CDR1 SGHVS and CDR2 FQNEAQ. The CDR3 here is CASSLELLAGRDEQYF. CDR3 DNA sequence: TGTGCCAGCAGCTTAGAATTACTAGCGGGACGCGACGAGCAGTACTTC.

CDR3 region: CATWDRIYEQYF. CDR3 coding DNA: TGTGCCACTTGGGACAGGATCTACGAGCAGTACTTC. The chain employs TRBV6-6 and TRBJ2-7; 8 bases fit TRBD1. From germline, CDR1 is MNHNY and CDR2 SVGAGI (reference sequence). The CDR3 runs to 12 residues. V gave up 10 bases and J gave up 3 bases; unmatched junction bases: 5.

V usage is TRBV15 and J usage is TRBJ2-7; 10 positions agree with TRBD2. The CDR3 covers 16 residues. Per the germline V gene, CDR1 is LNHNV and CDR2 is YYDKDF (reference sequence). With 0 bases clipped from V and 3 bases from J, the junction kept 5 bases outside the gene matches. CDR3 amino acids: CATSRDLSSGSYEQYF. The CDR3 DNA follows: TGTGCCACCAGCAGAGATCTGTCTAGCGGGAGCTACGAGCAGTACTTC.

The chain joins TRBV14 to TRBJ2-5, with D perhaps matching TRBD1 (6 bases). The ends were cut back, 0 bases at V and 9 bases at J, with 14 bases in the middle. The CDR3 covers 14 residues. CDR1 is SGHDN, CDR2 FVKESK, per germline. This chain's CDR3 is CASSQDRDKIAQYF. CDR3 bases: TGTGCCAGCAGCCAAGATCGGGACAAGATAGCCCAGTACTTC.

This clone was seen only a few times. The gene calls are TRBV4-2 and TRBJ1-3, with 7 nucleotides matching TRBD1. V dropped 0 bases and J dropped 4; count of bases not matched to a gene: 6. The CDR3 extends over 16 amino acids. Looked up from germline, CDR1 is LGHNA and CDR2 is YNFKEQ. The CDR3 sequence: CASSQEEGARGNTIYF. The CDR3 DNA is TGTGCCAGCAGCCAAGAAGAGGGGGCCAGGGGAAACACCATATATTTT.

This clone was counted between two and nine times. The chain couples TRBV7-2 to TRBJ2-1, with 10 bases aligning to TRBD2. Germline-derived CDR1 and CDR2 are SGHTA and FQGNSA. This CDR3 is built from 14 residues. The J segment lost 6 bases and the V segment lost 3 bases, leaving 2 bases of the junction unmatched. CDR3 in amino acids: CASSLSSGSNEQFF. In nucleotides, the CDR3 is TGTGCCAGCAGCTTGTCTAGCGGGAGCAATGAGCAGTTCTTC. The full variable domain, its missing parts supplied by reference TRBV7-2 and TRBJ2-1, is GAGVSQSPSNKVTEKGKDVELRCDPISGHTALYWYRQSLGQGLEFLIYFQGNSAPDKSGLPSDRFSAERTGGSVSTLTIQRTQQEDSAVYLCASSLSSGSNEQFFGPGTRLTVL.

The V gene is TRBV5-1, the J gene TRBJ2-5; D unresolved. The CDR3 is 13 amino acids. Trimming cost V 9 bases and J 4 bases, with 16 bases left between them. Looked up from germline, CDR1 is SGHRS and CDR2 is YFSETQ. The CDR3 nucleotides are TGCGCCACGAGAGAAACCCCGGGAGAGACCCAGTACTTC. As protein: CATRETPGETQYF.

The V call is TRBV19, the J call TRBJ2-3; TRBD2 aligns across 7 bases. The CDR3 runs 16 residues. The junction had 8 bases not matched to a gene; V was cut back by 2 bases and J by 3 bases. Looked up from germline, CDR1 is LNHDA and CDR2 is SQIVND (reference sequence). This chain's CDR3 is CASSIRRDGRTDTQYF. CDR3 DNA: TGTGCCAGTAGTATAAGGCGGGACGGGAGGACAGATACGCAGTATTTT.

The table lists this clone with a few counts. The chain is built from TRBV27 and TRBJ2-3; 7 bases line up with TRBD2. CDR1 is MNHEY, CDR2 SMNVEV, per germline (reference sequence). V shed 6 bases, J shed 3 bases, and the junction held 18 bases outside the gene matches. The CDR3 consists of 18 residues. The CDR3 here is CASSLGLFAGVRTDTQYF. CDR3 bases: TGTGCCAGCAGCTTAGGGTTGTTTGCGGGAGTCAGGACAGATACGCAGTATTTT.

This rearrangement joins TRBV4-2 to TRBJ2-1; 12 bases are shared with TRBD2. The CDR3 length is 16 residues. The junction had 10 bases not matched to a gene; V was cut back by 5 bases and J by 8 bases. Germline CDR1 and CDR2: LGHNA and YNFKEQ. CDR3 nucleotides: TGTGCCAGCAGCACTTTGAGACTAGCGGGAGATGATGAGCAGTTCTTC. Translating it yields CASSTLRLAGDDEQFF.

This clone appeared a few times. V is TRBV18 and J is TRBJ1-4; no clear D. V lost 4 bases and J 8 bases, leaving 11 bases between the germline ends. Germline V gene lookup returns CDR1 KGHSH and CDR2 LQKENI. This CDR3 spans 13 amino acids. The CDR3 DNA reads TGTGCCAGCTCACTTTTCGACACAGAAAAACTGTTTTTT. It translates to CASSLFDTEKLFF.

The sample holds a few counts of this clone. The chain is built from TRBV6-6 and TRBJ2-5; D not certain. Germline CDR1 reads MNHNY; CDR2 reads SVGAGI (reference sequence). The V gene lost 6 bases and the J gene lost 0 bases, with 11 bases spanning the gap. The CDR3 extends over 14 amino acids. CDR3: CASSTGQYQETQYF. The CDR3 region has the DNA TGTGCCAGCAGCACGGGTCAGTACCAAGAGACCCAGTACTTC.

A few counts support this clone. The CDR3 here is CASTGGSYGYTF. The CDR3 DNA is TGCGCCAGCACGGGGGGAAGCTATGGCTACACCTTC. The genes are TRBV10-2 and TRBJ1-2; TRBD1 is a possible D gene (5 bases). Trimming took 7 bases from V and 4 from J, leaving 10 bases between them. This CDR3 has 12 residues. Germline CDR1 reads WSHSY; CDR2 reads SAAADI.

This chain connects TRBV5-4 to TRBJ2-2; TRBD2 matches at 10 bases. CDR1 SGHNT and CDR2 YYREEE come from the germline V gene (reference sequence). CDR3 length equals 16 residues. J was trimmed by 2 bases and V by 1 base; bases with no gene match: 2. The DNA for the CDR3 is TGTGCCAGCAGCTTGTCACTAGCGGGAAACACCGGGGAGCTGTTTTTT. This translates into CASSLSLAGNTGELFF.

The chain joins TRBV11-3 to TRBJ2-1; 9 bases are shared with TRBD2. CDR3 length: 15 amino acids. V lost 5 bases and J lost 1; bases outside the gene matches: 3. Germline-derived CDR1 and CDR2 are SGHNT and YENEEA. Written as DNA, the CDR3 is TGTGCCAGCAGCCGAACTAGCGGGTCCTACAATGAGCAGTTCTTC. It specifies CASSRTSGSYNEQFF.